The T cell receptor (beta chain) described here comes from a study of cytomegalovirus exposure and HLA in healthy donors. Study findings and constraints: HLA alleles showed associations with fewer than 20,000 TCR beta sequences in a later analysis, at a 0.05 false discovery rate. Among TCR beta chains, those listed as cytomegalovirus-associated numbered more than 150.

The CDR3 consists of 14 residues. Germline CDR1 and CDR2: MNHEY and SMNVEV (reference sequence). V shed 6 bases, J shed 2 bases, and the junction held 3 bases outside the gene matches. As regards this clone: The antigen is unknown.

The PCR contained 60 Vbeta and 13 Jbeta primers. Clones were sequenced by immunoSEQ multiplex PCR, and TCRdb holds only the in-frame ones, with some missing. The sample lists 100,000 to 150,000 clones, around 72% occurring once. It was healthy bone marrow donors who served as donors. The origin of this receptor is a woman aged 18-29 years in good health and CMV-seronegative. This chain uses TRBV27 with TRBJ2-3; 9 nucleotides match TRBD2. The material sequenced was PBMCs. The CDR3 region has the DNA TGTGCCAGCAGACGGACTAGCGTCACAGATACGCAGTATTTT. This encodes CASRRTSVTDTQYF.